This is a list of T cell receptor beta chains from one sample in a study of shared clonotypes between healthy human individuals. The protocol was immunoSEQ multiplex PCR, while the TCRdb copy is restricted to in-frame clones and leaves out a portion. The sample shows some 87,000 clones, almost 70% of them seen only once. Sequenced: memory CD8+ T cells sorted from blood. The receptors were gathered from a man between 25 and 39 years old in good health. The CDR3 runs from the conserved cysteine through the conserved F or W. D genes are given only for firm matches. The size entry is marked missing in some rows and otherwise reads once, few, many or a size class.

j_call d_call clone_size v_call cdr3_nt cdr3_aa
TRBJ2-7 TRBD2 . TRBV18 TGTGCCAGCTCACCACAAGCGCGGGAGGGCCGCTACGAGCAGTACTTC CASSPQAREGRYEQYF
TRBJ2-6 TRBD1 . TRBV30 TGTGCCTGGAGTGTACAAGGGACAGGGAATCTCCACTCTGGGGCCAACGTCCTGACTTTC CAWSVQGTGNLHSGANVLTF
TRBJ2-2 . . TRBV14 TGTGCCAGCAGCCTAACCGCAGGTTACACCGGGGAGCTGTTTTTT CASSLTAGYTGELFF
TRBJ1-1 . . TRBV7-6 TGTGCCAGCAGCAACTTACAGGTTTCGGGTACTGAAGCTTTCTTT CASSNLQVSGTEAFF
TRBJ1-1 . . TRBV7-8 TGTGCCAGCAGCTTATTGAGGGCGGCGAACACTGAAGCTTTCTTT CASSLLRAANTEAFF
TRBJ2-1 TRBD2 . TRBV4-1 TGCGCCAGCAGCCAAGAGGCTAGCGGGAGAACCTATGAGCAGTTCTTC CASSQEASGRTYEQFF
TRBJ1-1 . once TRBV4-2 TGTGCCAGCAGCCTCCCGGTATCTTCTGAAGCTTTCTTT CASSLPVSSEAFF
TRBJ2-5 . . TRBV28 TGTGCCAGCAGTGGCGCGGAGCCTGGGCGGACCCAGTACTTC CASSGAEPGRTQYF
TRBJ2-1 . . TRBV9 TGTGCCAGCAGCGCGCCTAGGGGGGCGGCCGAGCAGTTCTTC CASSAPRGAAEQFF
TRBJ2-5 TRBD1 . TRBV7-8 TGTGCCAGCAGCCGCGGTCGGACAGGGGGTCAAGAGACCCAGTACTTC CASSRGRTGGQETQYF
TRBJ2-7 . once TRBV11-2 TGTGCCAGCAGCCCGATCGGACAGCGCTTCGAGCAGTACTTC CASSPIGQRFEQYF
TRBJ2-3 . . TRBV6-1 TGTGCCAGCAGTGAAGTTGATGGTAGCACAGATACGCAGTATTTT CASSEVDGSTDTQYF
TRBJ1-1 TRBD1 . TRBV5-1 TGCGCCAGCAGCTTGGACAGGGGGCACGCTGAAGCTTTCTTT CASSLDRGHAEAFF
TRBJ2-7 TRBD1 once TRBV6-1 TGTGCCAGCGTTAGGGGACAGGGGTTGGGGGAGCAGTACTTC CASVRGQGLGEQYF
TRBJ1-2 . . TRBV28 TGTGCCAGCAGTGTGGGACGGCACTATGGCTACACCTTC CASSVGRHYGYTF
TRBJ2-7 . few TRBV6-5 TGTGCCAGCAGTCGTCAAGGGGGGTCCTACGAGCAGTACTTC CASSRQGGSYEQYF
TRBJ2-7 . . TRBV9 TGTGCCAGCAGCGTAACTTGGGCAGGGTCCTACGAGCAGTACTTC CASSVTWAGSYEQYF
TRBJ2-1 . . TRBV20-1 TGCAGTGCTGAGACCTACAATGAGCAGTTCTTC CSAETYNEQFF
TRBJ2-2 . . TRBV19 TGTGCCAGTAGTATAGCCAGCGGGACCGGGGAGCTGTTTTTT CASSIASGTGELFF
TRBJ2-2 . . TRBV2 TGTGCCAGCGAGAAGGAAATTTCAAGCGGGGAGCTGTTTTTT CASEKEISSGELFF
TRBJ2-3 TRBD2 . TRBV2 TGTGCCAGCAGTGCGGGACTAGCGGGTCCCTACACAGATACGCAGTATTTT CASSAGLAGPYTDTQYF
TRBJ2-6 . . TRBV5-8 TGTGCCAGCCTCCAGAGTCTCCACACAAAGTCGGGCCAACGTCCTGACTTC CASLQSLHTKSGQRPDF
TRBJ2-3 . . TRBV5-1 TGCGCCAGCAGCTTGGGGCGGGTCACAGATACGCAGTATTTT CASSLGRVTDTQYF
TRBJ2-7 TRBD1 . TRBV4-3 TGCGCCAGCAGCCAAGGGACAGGTAGAAGTTCCTACGAGCAGTACTTC CASSQGTGRSSYEQYF
TRBJ2-1 . . TRBV9 TGTGCCAGCAGCGTAGATCCCCCTTGGGGGGTTGGTAATGAGCAGTTCTTC CASSVDPPWGVGNEQFF
TRBJ2-7 . . TRBV30 TGTGCCTGGAGGGGAGTGACCTCCTATTCCTACGAGCAGTACTTC CAWRGVTSYSYEQYF
TRBJ1-5 . many TRBV27 TGTGCCAGCGCTCTGGGGGGCACCAATCAGCCCCAGCATTTT CASALGGTNQPQHF
TRBJ1-4 TRBD1 . TRBV7-3 TGTGCCAGCAGCCAGGGGGTTAATGAAAAACTGTTTTTT CASSQGVNEKLFF
TRBJ2-7 . once TRBV7-6 TGTGCCAGCAGCGCCAGGGGCCGCGGTGAGTCTCTATACGAGCAGTACTTC CASSARGRGESLYEQYF
TRBJ1-1 . . TRBV19 TGTGCCAGTAGTACGTTTCAACCGAACACTGAAGCTTTCTTT CASSTFQPNTEAFF
TRBJ2-3 . many TRBV5-1 TGCGCCAGCAGCTCCGGGACTCGCACAGATACGCAGTATTTT CASSSGTRTDTQYF
TRBJ2-1 TRBD2 few TRBV6-1 TGTGCCAGCAGTGGGCTAGCGGGAGGATTATACAATGAGCAGTTCTTC CASSGLAGGLYNEQFF
TRBJ1-5 . . TRBV19 TGTGCCAGTAGTCGCCGATTCCAATATAGCAATCAGCCCCAGCATTTT CASSRRFQYSNQPQHF
TRBJ1-2 . few TRBV10-2 TGCGCCAGCGGACAGAACTATGGCTACACCTTC CASGQNYGYTF
TRBJ2-7 TRBD1 few TRBV6-5 TGTGCCAGCAGTCGGGACAGGGCAACCTACGAGCAGTACTTC CASSRDRATYEQYF
TRBJ2-4 TRBD2 . TRBV5-6 TGTGCCAGCGTAGCGGGAGGAGGTATAGCCAAAAACATTCAGTACTTC CASVAGGGIAKNIQYF
TRBJ1-2 . . TRBV27 TGTGCCAGCAGCCCCCGGGTGGGGGTCTTCGACTATGGCTACACCTTC CASSPRVGVFDYGYTF
TRBJ1-1 . . TRBV10-1 TGCGCCAGCAGTGAGGTTCCGGGGAGTATCACTGAAGCTTTCTTT CASSEVPGSITEAFF
TRBJ2-3 TRBD2 . TRBV28 TGTGCCAGCAGTTTCCGGTGGGACCGGGAGGCCTCTCAGGCGCAGTATTTT CASSFRWDREASQAQYF
TRBJ2-4 . . TRBV28 TGTGCCAGCAGTTTTACGGGGGGCGGTGCCAAAAACATTCAGTACTTC CASSFTGGGAKNIQYF
TRBJ2-7 . medium-sized TRBV7-9 TGTGCCAGCAGCACCCCGAGTGGGGGCAACTACGAGCAGTACTTC CASSTPSGGNYEQYF
TRBJ2-6 . . TRBV19 TGTGCCAGTACAGGTCTCAAAACCTCTGGGGCCAACGTCCTGACTTTC CASTGLKTSGANVLTF
TRBJ2-5 TRBD2 . TRBV19 TGTGCCAGTAGGCCCCCCGGACTAGCCTTAGGGACCCAGTACTTC CASRPPGLALGTQYF
TRBJ2-2 . . TRBV28 TGTGCCAGCAGTTTAAACGGGGCCGGGGAGCTGTTTTTT CASSLNGAGELFF
TRBJ2-7 . many TRBV10-3 TGTGCCATCAGTGAGGGGGGATCCTACGAGCAGTACTTC CAISEGGSYEQYF
TRBJ2-4 . . TRBV29-1 TGCAGCGTTGAAGGTATTGACATTCAGTACTTC CSVEGIDIQYF
TRBJ2-1 . . TRBV6-6 TGTGCCAGCAGTTACCGTGTAAACCATGAGCAGTTCTTC CASSYRVNHEQFF
TRBJ2-1 TRBD1 . TRBV9 TGTGCAGAAAACCGGGACAGGGGACATAGCGGGGAAGTCCACTCCTACAATGAGCAGTTCTTC CAENRDRGHSGEVHSYNEQFF
TRBJ2-6 . few TRBV7-8 TGTGCCAGCTGCCTGGGCCCCTCTGGGGCCAACGTCCTGACTTTC CASCLGPSGANVLTF
TRBJ2-1 TRBD2 . TRBV10-1 TGCGCCAGCAGTGAAGCGGGAAGCTCCTACAATGAGCAGTTCTTC CASSEAGSSYNEQFF
TRBJ2-1 . once TRBV2 TGTGCCAGCGCCGGCTCCTGGAGTTACAATGAGCAGTTCTTC CASAGSWSYNEQFF
TRBJ2-3 . once TRBV5-6 TGTGCCAGCAGCTTGATAGTTGTGGATACGCAGTATTTT CASSLIVVDTQYF
TRBJ2-1 TRBD2 . TRBV6-5 TGTGCCAGCAGTCCGACTAGCGGGACTCACAATGAGCAGTTCTTC CASSPTSGTHNEQFF